These T cell receptor beta chains were read from a single sample in a study of regulatory T cells in long-lasting Graves disease. MiXCR, run by TCRdb on the multiplex PCR reads, gives a single entry per CDR3 protein. The table records some 450,000 distinct CDR3 sequences, 23% of them present only once. The sequenced sample was peripheral blood mononuclear cells (PBMCs), obtained when the disease was refractory, from a patient treated with antithyroid drugs. The receptors come from a female donor with Graves disease. The CDR3 runs from the conserved cysteine through the conserved F or W. The order of the fields is clone size, J gene, D gene, V gene, CDR3 protein, CDR3 DNA. A D gene is named only where the DNA matches it firmly. Clone size appears in some rows only: once, few, many, or a class for an expanded clone.

many,TRBJ1-1,TRBD1,TRBV9,CASTTGQVMNTEAFF,TGTGCCAGCACCACGGGACAGGTCATGAACACTGAAGCTTTCTTT
few,TRBJ2-7,NA,TRBV5-1,CASSFWAQSYEQYF,TGCGCCAGCAGCTTTTGGGCACAGTCCTACGAGCAGTACTTC
NA,TRBJ1-2,NA,TRBV27,CASSSGAHGYTF,TGTGCCAGCAGTTCAGGGGCGCATGGCTACACCTTC
NA,TRBJ1-3,TRBD1,TRBV6-2/TRBV6-3,CASSPTGGPPGNTIYF,TGTGCCAGCAGCCCCACAGGGGGCCCCCCTGGAAACACCATATATTTT
few,TRBJ2-7,NA,TRBV30,CAWSVRRRYEQYF,TGTGCCTGGAGTGTACGGCGGCGCTACGAGCAGTACTTC
NA,TRBJ1-1,NA,TRBV20-1,CSASIGPVLGAFF,TGCAGTGCTAGTATCGGCCCCGTCTTGGGTGCTTTCTTT
NA,TRBJ2-7,TRBD2,TRBV6-2/TRBV6-3,CASNRGLAGITYEQYF,TGTGCCAGCAACCGGGGACTAGCGGGAATAACCTACGAGCAGTACTTC
NA,TRBJ2-2,NA,TRBV28,CASSSSTATGELFF,TGTGCCAGCAGTTCCTCGACTGCCACCGGGGAGCTGTTTTTT
NA,TRBJ1-1,NA,TRBV7-9,CASSLRELNTEAFF,TGTGCCAGCAGCTTAAGGGAATTGAACACTGAAGCTTTCTTT
many,TRBJ1-5,NA,TRBV2,CASSERTTASQPQHF,TGTGCCAGCAGTGAACGTACGACGGCCAGTCAGCCCCAGCATTTT
NA,TRBJ1-1,TRBD1,TRBV5-1,CASRFTGAGEAFF,TGCGCCAGCAGATTCACAGGGGCGGGTGAAGCTTTCTTT
many,TRBJ2-7,TRBD2,TRBV6-1,CASRELTSGNLPYEQYF,TGTGCCAGCAGGGAACTCACTAGCGGGAATCTCCCCTACGAGCAGTACTTC
few,TRBJ2-7,NA,TRBV7-2,CASSLGPGVDEQYF,TGTGCCAGCAGCTTAGGTCCAGGGGTCGACGAGCAGTACTTC
NA,TRBJ2-2,TRBD2,TRBV29-1,CSVGGRVPGELFF,TGCAGCGTTGGCGGGAGGGTCCCCGGGGAGCTGTTTTTT
NA,TRBJ1-5,NA,TRBV6-1,CASSEGGEINQPQHF,TGTGCCAGCAGTGAAGGGGGGGAAATCAATCAGCCCCAGCATTTT
few,TRBJ2-5,NA,TRBV28,CASSLMSGRQETQYF,TGTGCCAGCAGTTTAATGTCAGGCCGTCAAGAGACCCAGTACTTC
NA,TRBJ2-7,TRBD2,TRBV29-1,CSVMGLAGEQYF,TGCAGCGTTATGGGACTAGCCGGCGAGCAGTACTTC
NA,TRBJ2-5,NA,TRBV7-9,CASSLLGGQEAQYF,TGTGCCAGCAGCTTACTTGGGGGGCAAGAGGCCCAGTACTTC
many,TRBJ1-1,TRBD1,TRBV28,CASAENRGENTEAFF,TGTGCCAGCGCTGAAAACAGGGGAGAGAACACTGAAGCTTTCTTT
few,TRBJ1-6,NA,TRBV7-9,CASSPGRSPLHF,TGTGCCAGCAGCCCGGGGCGTTCACCCCTCCACTTT
many,TRBJ2-7,TRBD2,TRBV28,CASSSPGLAGAYEQYF,TGTGCCAGCAGTTCCCCTGGACTAGCGGGAGCCTACGAGCAGTACTTC
once,TRBJ2-6,TRBD1,TRBV3-1,CASSQVGVLRDRDSGANVLTF,TGTGCCAGCAGCCAAGTGGGGGTACTCCGGGACAGGGACTCTGGGGCCAACGTCCTGACTTTC
many,TRBJ1-5,NA,TRBV6-1,CATNLVVNSNQPQHF,TGTGCCACCAACCTGGTCGTGAATAGCAATCAGCCCCAGCATTTT
few,TRBJ1-1,NA,TRBV7-9,CASIGAGNTEAFF,TGTGCCAGCATTGGGGCAGGGAACACTGAAGCTTTCTTT
NA,TRBJ2-6,NA,TRBV28,CASSTPTIRSGANVLTF,TGTGCCAGCAGTACCCCGACAATTCGCTCTGGGGCCAACGTCCTGACTTTC
many,TRBJ2-7,TRBD2,TRBV28,CASSHDPLAGGPNNYEQYF,TGTGCCAGCAGCCACGACCCACTAGCGGGAGGGCCTAATAACTACGAGCAGTACTTC
NA,TRBJ1-4,NA,TRBV19,CASSISRREKLFF,TGTGCCAGTAGTATAAGTCGGCGGGAAAAACTGTTTTTT
many,TRBJ1-1,NA,TRBV27,CASNKWQGSEAFF,TGTGCCAGCAATAAATGGCAGGGCTCTGAAGCTTTCTTT
few,TRBJ2-7,TRBD1,TRBV11-2,CASSLVGTGVEQYF,TGTGCCAGCAGCTTAGTTGGGACAGGGGTCGAGCAGTACTTC
many,TRBJ2-7,NA,TRBV2,CASSEGEGVTTYEQYF,TGTGCCAGCAGTGAAGGAGAGGGGGTCACTACCTACGAGCAGTACTTC
few,TRBJ1-2,NA,TRBV19,CASTQGGFDYGYTF,TGTGCCAGTACCCAAGGGGGTTTTGACTATGGCTACACCTTC
many,TRBJ1-4,NA,TRBV28,CATHEVGEKLFF,TGTGCCACCCACGAAGTAGGTGAAAAACTGTTTTTT
few,TRBJ2-7,NA,TRBV7-9,CASSLASGLYEQYF,TGTGCCAGCAGCTTAGCGTCGGGGCTGTACGAGCAGTACTTC
many,TRBJ1-5,NA,TRBV28,CASSLGSTYSNQPQHF,TGTGCCAGCAGTCTTGGTAGCACGTATAGCAATCAGCCCCAGCATTTT
once,TRBJ1-1,TRBD1,TRBV5-4,CASSTDRADMNTEAFF,TGTGCCAGCAGCACGGACAGGGCTGACATGAACACTGAAGCTTTCTTT
NA,TRBJ2-1,TRBD1,TRBV27,CASSRPPGTGVHEQFF,TGTGCCAGCAGCCGACCCCCCGGGACAGGGGTACATGAGCAGTTCTTC
NA,TRBJ1-5,NA,TRBV4-3,CASSQDTGRGNQPQHF,TGCGCCAGCAGCCAAGATACGGGAAGGGGCAATCAGCCCCAGCATTTT
many,TRBJ2-5,NA,TRBV28,CASSLTWGGETQYF,TGTGCCAGCAGTTTAACATGGGGTGGAGAGACCCAGTACTTC
few,TRBJ1-5,NA,TRBV29-1,CSVQERGNQPQHF,TGCAGCGTTCAGGAAAGGGGCAATCAGCCCCAGCATTTT
many,TRBJ2-5,TRBD1,TRBV7-9,CASSWTGLQETQYF,TGTGCCAGCAGCTGGACAGGGCTGCAAGAGACCCAGTACTTC
few,TRBJ1-5,TRBD1,TRBV15,CATSSRMGQYYSNQPQHF,TGTGCCACCAGCTCCAGGATGGGACAGTACTATAGCAATCAGCCCCAGCATTTT
many,TRBJ2-7,TRBD1,TRBV28,CASRRGTGGLAGEQYF,TGTGCCAGCAGACGAGGGACAGGTGGGCTCGCGGGCGAGCAGTACTTC